This T cell receptor beta chain was sequenced during a study of tumor and adjacent non-tumor tissue in lung cancer. Study findings and constraints: Top 100 clones took a larger repertoire share in normal lung.

This clonotype was seen only a few times. Its antigen is unknown. A modified ARM-PCR protocol with three rounds of nested PCR amplified TCRbeta. TCRdb independently ran MiXCR on the multiplex PCR reads; one entry per CDR3 protein. The sample holds fewer than 130,000 distinct CDR3 sequences, about 87% seen once. The germline V gene encodes CDR1 MNHEY and CDR2 SVGEGT. This CDR3 is 16 amino acids long. Between the trimmed V and J ends, which lost 2 bases and 4 bases, there was a span of 15 bases. RNA was extracted from bulk tissue without any cell sorting. The source material was lung tumor tissue. The gene calls are TRBV6-2 or TRBV6-3 and TRBJ2-1, with D perhaps matching TRBD1 (6 bases). The sequence derives from a man aged 65 to 79 with non-small cell lung cancer. CDR3 residues: CASSYQIRQEYNEQFF. The CDR3 DNA sequence: TGTGCCAGCAGTTACCAAATAAGACAGGAATACAATGAGCAGTTCTTC.